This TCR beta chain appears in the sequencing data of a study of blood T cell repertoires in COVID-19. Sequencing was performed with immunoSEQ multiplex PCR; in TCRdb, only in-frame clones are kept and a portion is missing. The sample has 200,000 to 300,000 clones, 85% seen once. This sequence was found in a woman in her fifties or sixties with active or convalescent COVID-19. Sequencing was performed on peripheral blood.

CDR3 in amino acids: CASSGTGMDSPLHF. The DNA of the CDR3 is TGTGCCAGCAGCGGGACAGGGATGGATTCACCCCTCCACTTT. The V gene is TRBV5-6, the J gene TRBJ1-6, with TRBD1 matching over 9 bases. Germline CDR1 reads SGHDT; CDR2 reads YYEEEE. Trimming cost V 4 bases and J 8 bases; bases outside gene matches: 4. The CDR3 sequence is 14 residues long.